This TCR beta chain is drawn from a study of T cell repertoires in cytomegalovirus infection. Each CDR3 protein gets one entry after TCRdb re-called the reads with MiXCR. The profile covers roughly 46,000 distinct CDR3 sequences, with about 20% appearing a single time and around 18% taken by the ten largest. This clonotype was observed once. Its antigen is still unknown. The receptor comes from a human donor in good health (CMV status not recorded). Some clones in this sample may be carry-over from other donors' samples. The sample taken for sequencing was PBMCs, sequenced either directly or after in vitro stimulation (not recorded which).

Here the CDR3 reads CASRWGTPNTEAFF. The CDR3 region has the DNA TGTGCCTCCCGCTGGGGGACTCCGAACACTGAAGCTTTCTTT. The chain joins TRBV18 to TRBJ1-1; perhaps TRBD1 as D (5 bases). The CDR3 consists of 14 residues. With 11 bases removed from V and 1 base from J, the gap between germline ends came to 17 bases. Germline CDR1 KGHSH, CDR2 LQKENI.